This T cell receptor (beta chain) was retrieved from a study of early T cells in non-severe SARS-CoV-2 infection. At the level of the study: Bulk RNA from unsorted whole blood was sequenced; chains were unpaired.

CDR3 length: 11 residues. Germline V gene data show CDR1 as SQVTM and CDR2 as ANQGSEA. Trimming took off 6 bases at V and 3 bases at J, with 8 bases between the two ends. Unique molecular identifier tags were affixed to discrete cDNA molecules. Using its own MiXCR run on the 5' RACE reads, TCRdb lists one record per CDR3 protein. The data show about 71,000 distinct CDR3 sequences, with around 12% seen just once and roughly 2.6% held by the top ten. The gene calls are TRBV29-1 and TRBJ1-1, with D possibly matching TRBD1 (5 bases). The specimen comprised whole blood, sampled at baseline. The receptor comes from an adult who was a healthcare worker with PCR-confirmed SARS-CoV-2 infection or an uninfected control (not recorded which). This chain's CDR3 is CSVSTDTEAFF. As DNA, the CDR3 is TGCAGCGTCTCGACAGACACTGAAGCTTTCTTT.